This T cell receptor beta chain was observed in a study of T cells in Graves' hyperthyroidism and ophthalmopathy. Notes on the study in general: In blood, most of the thyroid clonotypes expanded above 0.001 were also present.

Germline loops: CDR1 SNHLY, CDR2 FYNNEI. The CDR3 consists of 14 residues. V lost 7 bases and J lost 7, with 17 bases in between. About this clonotype itself: Its antigen is currently unknown.

TCR beta CDR3 region amplification was performed from RNA transcripts. The HTBI primer set was used in a first-round RT-PCR of the TCR CDR3. TCRdb processed the multiplex PCR reads anew with MiXCR; each CDR3 protein has one entry. Seen here are about 320,000 distinct CDR3 sequences, around 17% observed once, and the top ten hold roughly a third. The clonotype comes from a man younger than 40 with Graves' hyperthyroidism. The V and J genes are TRBV2 and TRBJ1-5, with a possible D match to TRBD1 (6 bases). The material sequenced was blood. For the CDR3, the DNA is TGTGCCAGCATGCCCCCCCAGGGGAGGCAGCCCCAGCATTTT. It encodes CASMPPQGRQPQHF.